A single sample gave rise to the 20 T cell receptor beta chains below, sequenced in a study of PD-1 blockade in classical Hodgkin lymphoma. Data came from immunoSEQ multiplex PCR; TCRdb stores just in-frame clones and leaves some out. This table has some 15,000 clones, over 80% appearing once. Time point noted: newly diagnosed, previously untreated cHL patient sample. From thawed PBMCs, magnetic negative selection was used to isolate the CD8+ T cells. What was sequenced was CD8+ T cells from blood. Source of these receptors: a human donor with classical Hodgkin lymphoma.

The rearrangement joins TRBV4-1 to TRBJ2-1; weak D call: TRBD1 (5 bases). Germline V gene lookup returns CDR1 MGHRA and CDR2 YSYEKL. Trimming pared 4 bases from V and 4 bases from J, leaving 14 bases between. This CDR3 is 15 amino acids long. The CDR3 here is CASSLGVHEYNEQFF. The CDR3 nucleotides are TGCGCCAGCAGCCTAGGGGTCCACGAGTACAATGAGCAGTTCTTC.

The chain uses TRBV15 and TRBJ2-1; unclear D gene. Germline CDR1 reads LNHNV; CDR2 reads YYDKDF (reference sequence). V shed 0 bases and J shed 8 bases, with 11 bases lying between them. This CDR3 has 14 residues. This CDR3 is CATSREFEVYEQFF. The CDR3 DNA reads as TGTGCCACCAGCAGAGAGTTCGAAGTATATGAGCAGTTCTTC.

The V and J genes are TRBV28 and TRBJ1-6, with a weak D call TRBD1 (5 bases). The CDR3 length is 15 residues. Germline values: CDR1 MDHEN, CDR2 SYDVKM. V was cut by 6 bases and J by 7 bases, with 16 bases left in between. CDR3 region: CASSWFGGRNSPLHF. CDR3 bases: TGTGCCAGCAGCTGGTTTGGGGGGAGAAATTCACCCCTCCACTTT.

The chain employs TRBV9 and TRBJ2-7, with D unresolved. The CDR3 consists of 14 residues. The germline V gene encodes CDR1 SGDLS and CDR2 YYNGEE. Trimming took 0 bases from V and 3 from J, leaving 10 bases between them. CDR3 protein: CASSVEADDYEQYV. The CDR3 nucleotides read TGTGCCAGCAGCGTAGAGGCTGATGACTACGAGCAGTACGTC.

The chain joins TRBV27 to TRBJ2-3; 10 bases agree with TRBD2. CDR1 is MNHEY and CDR2 is SMNVEV in the germline V gene (reference sequence). The CDR3 extends over 15 amino acids. J gave up 4 bases and V 5 bases, and 6 bases lay outside the gene matches. The DNA of the CDR3 is TGTGCCAGCAGTGAAACTAGCGGGACCCCAGATACGCAGTATTTT. It yields the protein CASSETSGTPDTQYF.

This chain connects TRBV10-3 to TRBJ2-2; D is uncertain. The length of the CDR3 is 13 residues. The germline CDR1 and CDR2 sequences are ENHRY and SYGVKD. V was shortened by 3 bases and J by 3 bases, with 5 bases between the two germline ends. The CDR3 region is CAISDMDTGELFF. CDR3 DNA sequence: TGTGCCATCAGTGATATGGACACCGGGGAGCTGTTTTTT.

CDR3 loop: CATSRDYATVLPGELFF. The CDR3 DNA is TGTGCCACCAGCAGAGATTACGCAACAGTTCTCCCCGGGGAGCTGTTTTTT. The chain is built from TRBV15 and TRBJ2-2; D is uncertain. The germline CDR1 and CDR2 sequences are LNHNV and YYDKDF (reference sequence). Trimming left V 0 bases short and J 6 bases short, with 17 bases between. The CDR3 covers 17 residues. Full variable domain (outside the CDR3, taken from reference TRBV15 and TRBJ2-2): DAMVIQNPRYQVTQFGKPVTLSCSQTLNHNVMYWYQQKSSQAPKLLFHYYDKDFNNEADTPDNFQSRRPNTSFCFLDIRSPGLGDTAMYLCATSRDYATVLPGELFFGEGSRLTVL.

This chain links TRBV27 with TRBJ2-1; TRBD2 agrees at 11 bases. This CDR3 has 16 amino acids. Germline values: CDR1 MNHEY, CDR2 SMNVEV (reference sequence). V was pared by 4 bases and J by 7 bases, with 9 bases of the junction left unmatched. This CDR3 is CASSSIAGGPGNEQFF. DNA for the CDR3: TGTGCCAGCAGTTCCATAGCGGGAGGGCCGGGTAATGAGCAGTTCTTC.

This clone turned up a few times. The chain employs TRBV11-2 and TRBJ1-2; D remains ambiguous. The ends were cut back, 3 bases at V and 4 bases at J, with 12 bases in the middle. Germline V CDR1 and CDR2: SGHAT, FQNNGV. This CDR3 is built from 14 residues. In nucleotides, the CDR3 is TGTGCCAGCAGCTTCTGGTCCTCAGGCTATGGCTACACCTTC. It translates to CASSFWSSGYGYTF.

This rearrangement joins TRBV19 to TRBJ1-5; TRBD1 agrees at 9 bases. The CDR3 consists of 13 residues. Germline CDR1 and CDR2: LNHDA and SQIVND (reference sequence). The V gene end was trimmed by 3 bases and the J gene end by 9 bases; junction bases not matched to a gene: 3. CDR3 bases: TGTGCCAGTAGTATTGGGACAGGGCCGCCCCAGCATTTT. This sequence encodes CASSIGTGPPQHF. Variable domain in full (rest from reference TRBV19 and TRBJ1-5): DGGITQSPKYLFRKEGQNVTLSCEQNLNHDAMYWYRQDPGQGLRLIYYSQIVNDFQKGDIAEGYSVSREKKESFPLTVTSAQKNPTAFYLCASSIGTGPPQHFGDGTRLSIL.

This rearrangement joins TRBV6-5 to TRBJ1-5; D perhaps matches TRBD1 (6 bases). V was trimmed by 6 bases and J by 2 bases, leaving 14 bases between them. Germline-derived CDR1 and CDR2 are MNHEY and SVGAGI. CDR3 length: 15 amino acids. The CDR3 here is CASSPGVGGNQPQHF. As DNA, the CDR3 is TGTGCCAGCAGCCCAGGGGTGGGTGGCAATCAGCCCCAGCATTTT.

This clone was detected once. The chain is built from TRBV18 and TRBJ1-4; the match to TRBD1 covers 9 bases. CDR1 and CDR2 from the germline V gene are KGHSH and LQKENI. Losses at the gene ends were 3 bases for V and 3 bases for J; bases not matched to a gene: 20. The CDR3 has 21 residues. This chain's CDR3 is CASSPDPGQGVLYNSNEKLFF. The CDR3 nucleotides are TGTGCCAGCTCACCGGACCCGGGACAGGGTGTCCTCTACAACTCTAATGAAAAACTGTTTTTT.

The chain carries TRBV29-1 and TRBJ2-2; D gene ambiguous. The CDR3 runs 11 residues. Germline V gene sequence: CDR1 SQVTM, CDR2 ANQGSEA. V shed 2 bases and J shed 4 bases, with 2 bases lying between them. The CDR3 sequence is CSVESTGELFF. The CDR3 nucleotides read TGCAGCGTTGAAAGCACCGGGGAGCTGTTTTTT.

The rearrangement joins TRBV2 to TRBJ1-4, with a tentative D call TRBD1 (5 bases). Trimming removed 7 bases at V and 5 bases at J, with 14 bases between. In germline, CDR1 is SNHLY, CDR2 FYNNEI. This CDR3 has 14 amino acids. This CDR3 reads CASTLGTVNEKLFF. The CDR3 DNA follows: TGTGCCAGCACTCTCGGGACTGTGAATGAAAAACTGTTTTTT.

The chain has TRBV6-5 and TRBJ2-1; TRBD2 matches at 7 bases. The CDR3 contains 12 residues. Germline-derived CDR1 and CDR2 are MNHEY and SVGAGI. Unmatched junction bases numbered 10, after V lost 6 bases and J lost 14 bases. The CDR3 coding sequence is TGTGCCAGCAGCCTCATGGGGGGAGGGGAGTTCTTC. Translation: CASSLMGGGEFF.

The chain links TRBV28 to TRBJ1-3; D remains ambiguous. In germline, CDR1 is MDHEN, CDR2 SYDVKM. The CDR3 is made up of 16 amino acids. The V end was cut by 8 bases, the J end by 0 bases, with 17 bases between. CDR3 DNA sequence: TGTGCCAGCCGCAAACGGCAGTATCGCTCTGGAAACACCATATATTTT. This gives the protein CASRKRQYRSGNTIYF.

This rearrangement joins TRBV6-1 to TRBJ1-5; D perhaps matches TRBD1 (5 bases). V was cut by 7 bases and J by 5 bases, with 9 bases left in between. Germline CDR1 is MNHNS and CDR2 is SASEGT. The CDR3 covers 12 residues. CDR3 in DNA: TGTGCCAGCACCCAGGGTTATCAGCCCCAGCATTTT. Protein: CASTQGYQPQHF.

V usage is TRBV4-1 and J usage is TRBJ2-3, with 7 bases aligning to TRBD1. CDR3 size: 16 residues. The germline V gene encodes CDR1 MGHRA and CDR2 YSYEKL. The V and J ends lost 4 bases and 5 bases, in that order; junction bases with no gene match: 12. The CDR3 region has the DNA TGCGCCAGCAGCCGCCCTAGAGACAGGGCTGGAGATACGCAGTATTTT. This encodes CASSRPRDRAGDTQYF.

The rearrangement uses TRBV28 and TRBJ2-1, with TRBD1 as a possible D gene (5 bases). The CDR3 is 15 amino acids. The V gene's germline CDR1 is MDHEN and CDR2 SYDVKM. V was pared by 5 bases and J by 3 bases, with 14 bases between. CDR3 DNA: TGTGCCAGCAGTCCACTTCACAGGTACTACAATGAGCAGTTCTTC. Translating gives CASSPLHRYYNEQFF.

In this sample, this clone turned up once. This chain joins TRBV9 and TRBJ2-1; 8 bases align to TRBD2. The CDR3 is made up of 15 amino acids. V was clipped by 2 bases and J by 1 base; unmatched bases: 2. Per germline, CDR1 SGDLS and CDR2 YYNGEE. The CDR3 loop is CASSVGGRSYNEQFF. The DNA of the CDR3 is TGTGCCAGCAGCGTTGGCGGGAGGTCCTACAATGAGCAGTTCTTC. Drawing the rest from reference TRBV9 and TRBJ2-1, the complete variable domain is DSGVTQTPKHLITATGQRVTLRCSPRSGDLSVYWYQQSLDQGLQFLIQYYNGEERAKGNILERFSAQQFPDLHSELNLSSLELGDSALYFCASSVGGRSYNEQFFGPGTRLTVL.